This T cell receptor beta chain was recorded in a study of CD8+CD57+ T cells in acquired aplastic anemia. General study results and limits: The same twenty-nine CD8+ CDR3 sequences occurred in patients and in controls. Significance was not reached for CD8+ Simpson's diversity between patients and controls.

J lost 0 bases, V lost 5 bases, and 7 bases had no gene match. The length of the CDR3 is 15 residues. The germline V gene encodes CDR1 SGHRS and CDR2 YFSETQ. A remark on this clonotype: Its antigen remains unknown.

Genomic DNA templated the TCR beta VDJ and CDR3 profiling. In TCRdb, the reads were re-called with MiXCR into one record per CDR3 protein. Among 120,000 or so distinct CDR3 sequences listed, around 48% were seen once. The specimen was sorted CD4+, CD8+, or CD8+CD57+ T cells (not recorded which) from PBMCs. The J gene is TRBJ1-1, the V gene TRBV5-1, with 7 bases matching TRBD1. This TCR derives from a human donor in good health, serving as a control. The CDR3 DNA reads TGCGCCAGCAGGGGGGCCAGGGGGGTGAACACTGAAGCTTTCTTT. Translation gives CASRGARGVNTEAFF.